This T cell receptor beta chain derives from a study of patients and donors after allogeneic stem cell transplantation (TCRdb year 2020). This clonotype was found a few times. The antigen it binds to is not known. No base qualities exist here, and no much larger clone lies one base off it. The germline V gene (reference sequence) specifies LGHDT as CDR1 and YNNKEL as CDR2. Relative to germline, V is 5 bases shorter and J is 4 bases shorter, with 11 bases between their ends. From its cysteine to its phenylalanine, the CDR3 spans 13 amino acids. Only the CDR3 part of the read is kept: 39 bases, read in frame from the first base. Preparation of the library involved RT-PCR. Sequencer: NextSeq 550. TCRdb took the public reads, trimmed them with fastp at Q25, ran MiXCR for clone calling and kept in-frame beta chains. Under each unique CDR3 protein, matching rows form one entry showing the most common genes and DNA. Within this sample are approximately 200,000 distinct CDR3 sequences, with about 38% of them counted one time only. 11% of the sample goes to the ten largest clones.

Recombination joined TRBV3-1 with TRBJ1-1; the D gene cannot be named for sure. The source of this sequence is a human donor who was either an allogeneic HSCT recipient or a stem cell or donor lymphocyte infusion donor (not recorded which). It is not recorded whose cells these are; they may come from a transplant donor. Sequenced material: blood, either unsorted or a sorted T cell fraction (not recorded which). For the CDR3, the sequence is CASSFYRGTEAFF. The DNA is as follows: TGTGCCAGCAGCTTTTACCGTGGCACTGAAGCTTTCTTT.